This TCR beta chain derives from a study of T cells in Graves' hyperthyroidism and ophthalmopathy. Study results and caveats: Expanded thyroid clonotypes (above 0.001) were mostly also found in blood.

Germline values: CDR1 LNHDA, CDR2 SQIVND (reference sequence). The length of the CDR3 is 15 residues. Trimming cost V 2 bases and J 6 bases, with 11 bases left between them. RNA transcripts gave rise to amplified TCR beta CDR3 regions. A set of HTBI primers served as the primers for a first-round RT-PCR of the TCR CDR3. TCRdb independently ran MiXCR on the multiplex PCR reads; one entry per CDR3 protein. The profile covers more than 550,000 distinct CDR3 sequences, with just under 45% appearing a single time and under 8% taken by the ten largest. For this clonotype: Its cognate antigen is unknown.

Uncontrolled infection, other autoimmune disease, pregnancy and lactation each barred patients from inclusion. The diagnoses drew upon clinical symptoms, serum thyroxine and TRAb, thyroid ultrasound and orbital computed tomography. The V and J genes are TRBV19 and TRBJ1-6; a possible D gene is TRBD1 (6 bases). This TCR derives from an adult man with Graves' disease, either hyperthyroidism or ophthalmopathy (not recorded which). Sequencing was done on a sample of peripheral blood or thyroid tissue (not recorded which). The CDR3 is CASSINGQRNSPLHF. The DNA of the CDR3 is TGTGCCAGTAGTATAAATGGACAGCGTAATTCACCCCTCCACTTT.